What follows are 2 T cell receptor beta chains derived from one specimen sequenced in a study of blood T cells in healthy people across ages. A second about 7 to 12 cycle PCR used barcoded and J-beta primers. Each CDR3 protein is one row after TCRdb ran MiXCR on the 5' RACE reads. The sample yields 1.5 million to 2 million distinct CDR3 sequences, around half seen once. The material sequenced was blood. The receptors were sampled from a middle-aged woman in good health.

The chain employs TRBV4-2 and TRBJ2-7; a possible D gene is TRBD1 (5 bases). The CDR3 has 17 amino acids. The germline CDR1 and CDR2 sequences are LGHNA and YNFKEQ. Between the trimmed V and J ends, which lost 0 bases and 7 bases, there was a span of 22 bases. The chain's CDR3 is CASSQDHQGSTYNEQYF. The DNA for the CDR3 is TGTGCCAGCAGCCAAGATCACCAGGGCTCGACATACAATGAGCAGTACTTC.

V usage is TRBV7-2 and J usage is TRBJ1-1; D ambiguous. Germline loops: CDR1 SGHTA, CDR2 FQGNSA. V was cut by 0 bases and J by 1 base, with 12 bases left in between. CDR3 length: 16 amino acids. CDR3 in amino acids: CASSLAWTVSNTEAFF. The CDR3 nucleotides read TGTGCCAGCAGCTTAGCGTGGACCGTATCGAACACTGAAGCTTTCTTT.